These 6 T cell receptor beta chains came from one sample sequenced in a study of blood T cell repertoires in COVID-19. The protocol was immunoSEQ multiplex PCR, while the TCRdb copy is restricted to in-frame clones and leaves out a portion. This sample yields 250,000 to 300,000 clones, of which more than 75% are seen a single time; 0.99% belongs to the top ten. Sequenced material: peripheral blood. The receptors stem from a woman aged 40-49 years who had recovered from COVID-19.

This clone was detected only once. The chain is built from TRBV14 and TRBJ1-1, with TRBD1 identical over 8 bases. The CDR3 runs 17 residues. Germline CDR1 is SGHDN and CDR2 is FVKESK. Unmatched junction bases numbered 8, after V lost 2 bases and J lost 0 bases. The CDR3 region is CASSQLQGAGLNTEAFF. DNA of the CDR3: TGTGCCAGCAGCCAACTCCAGGGGGCTGGTCTGAACACTGAAGCTTTCTTT.

The J gene is TRBJ2-7, the V gene TRBV6-5, with 7 bases aligning to TRBD1. This CDR3 contains 15 residues. Trimming cost V 5 bases and J 6 bases; bases outside gene matches: 13. CDR1 MNHEY and CDR2 SVGAGI come from the germline V gene. The CDR3 spells CASSPWTGGISEQYF. In DNA form, the CDR3 reads TGTGCCAGCAGTCCATGGACAGGTGGAATTAGCGAGCAGTACTTC.

The table lists this clone with many counts. This chain connects TRBV6-2 or TRBV6-3 to TRBJ2-7; D is uncertain. The CDR3 has 14 residues. Deletions cut 2 bases from V and 0 bases from J, with 8 bases between. From germline, CDR1 is MNHEY and CDR2 SVGEGT. The DNA of the CDR3 is TGTGCCAGCAGTTACGGCGGCCCCTCCTACGAGCAGTACTTC. It is translated as CASSYGGPSYEQYF.

The rearrangement uses TRBV3-1 (or the pseudogene TRBV3-2) and TRBJ2-7, with 8 nucleotides matching TRBD2. Looked up from germline, CDR1 is LGHDT and CDR2 is YNNKEL (reference sequence). The CDR3 runs 15 residues. V dropped 5 bases and J dropped 0; count of bases not matched to a gene: 6. CDR3 sequence: CASSSRGRSSYEQYF. CDR3 in DNA: TGTGCCAGCAGCTCCCGCGGGAGGAGCTCCTACGAGCAGTACTTC.

V gene TRBV30 combines with J gene TRBJ2-1; 8 nucleotides align to TRBD1. The CDR3 is made up of 14 amino acids. The trim removed 5 bases at V and 7 bases at J, leaving 10 bases unmatched. The germline V gene has CDR1 GTSNPN and CDR2 SVGIG (reference sequence). The CDR3 DNA follows: TGTGCCTGGGGACGGGACAGGATTGGGAATGAGCAGTTCTTC. Residues: CAWGRDRIGNEQFF.

Comments on this clone: Other DNA sequences in this specimen translate into the identical CDR3. The CDR3 reads CSATDSGGYTF. CDR3 bases: TGCAGTGCTACCGACAGTGGCGGCTACACCTTC. This chain uses TRBV20-1 with TRBJ1-2, with D tentatively TRBD1 (5 bases). Germline V CDR1 and CDR2: DFQATT, SNEGSKA (reference sequence). The CDR3 is 11 residues long. V lost 4 bases and J 8 bases, leaving 11 bases between the germline ends.